The rows below give T cell receptor beta chains drawn from one sample of a study of CD8+ T cells in alopecia areata. Libraries were prepared by immunoSEQ multiplex PCR; TCRdb keeps only in-frame clonotypes and omits some of them. The sample has 150,000 or so clones, around 47% seen once; the top ten hold approximately 7%. Source material: CD4+ T cells sorted from blood. The receptors here all came from a human donor with alopecia areata. Each CDR3 is given with its conserved first and last residue. A D gene is named only where the DNA matches it firmly. Some rows mark clone size as missing; the rest say once, few, many or name a class of expanded clone.

clone size,J gene,V gene,D gene,CDR3 protein,CDR3 DNA
-,TRBJ2-2,TRBV4-1,-,CASSQGPGTLNTGELFF,TGCGCCAGCAGCCAAGGCCCCGGGACCCTAAACACCGGGGAGCTGTTTTTT
-,TRBJ1-1,TRBV7-9,-,CASRPLLHTEAFF,TGTGCCAGCAGACCCCTTTTGCACACTGAAGCTTTCTTT
-,TRBJ2-7,TRBV28,-,CASSLERASYEQYF,TGTGCCAGCAGTTTAGAACGGGCCTCCTACGAGCAGTACTTC
few,TRBJ2-3,TRBV4-1,-,CASSRVSGGTTDTQYF,TGCGCCAGCAGCCGCGTATCAGGGGGGACCACAGATACGCAGTATTTT
medium-sized,TRBJ2-1,TRBV28,-,CASRRGHEQFF,TGTGCCAGCAGGCGGGGACATGAGCAGTTCTTC
few,TRBJ2-3,TRBV29-1,TRBD2,CSVAPLPGGTDTQYF,TGCAGCGTTGCCCCCTTACCGGGAGGGACAGATACGCAGTATTTT
-,TRBJ2-5,TRBV29-1,-,CSVDRVGDSYQETQYF,TGCAGCGTCGACCGGGTAGGCGACTCGTACCAAGAGACCCAGTACTTC
-,TRBJ2-5,TRBV6-1,-,CASSGTSPETQYF,TGTGCCAGCAGCGGGACTTCTCCAGAGACCCAGTACTTC
-,TRBJ1-1,TRBV5-1,TRBD1,CASRKDRVSTEAFF,TGCGCCAGCAGGAAGGACAGGGTTTCCACTGAAGCTTTCTTT
-,TRBJ2-7,TRBV2,TRBD1,CASSLDRGSYEQYF,TGTGCCAGCAGTTTGGACAGGGGCTCCTACGAGCAGTACTTC